A single sample gave rise to the 22 T cell receptor beta chains below, sequenced in a study of blood T cell repertoires in COVID-19 (dated by TCRdb to the early 2020s). Library prep was done by the immunoSEQ multiplex PCR assay. TCRdb's version of the immuneACCESS table is confined to in-frame rearrangements and falls short of the full clone set. An unresolved V gene accounts for under half of the shortfall where checked; the remainder is of unknown origin. The sample profile shows about 480,000 clones; approximately 87% of them were found once. About 2% of the sample rests with the top ten. Material: PBMCs or T cells enriched from blood (not recorded which). The receptors originated from a woman aged 40 to 50 who had recovered from COVID-19.

The chain has TRBV10-1 and TRBJ2-2; 7 nucleotides match TRBD2. Germline V gene lookup returns CDR1 WNHNN and CDR2 SYGVQD (reference sequence). The V and J ends lost 0 bases and 5 bases, in that order; junction bases with no gene match: 9. This CDR3 is built from 17 residues. For the CDR3, the DNA is TGCGCCAGCAGTGAGTCGAAGGGAGCGGGGTCAACCGGGGAGCTGTTTTTT. Its translation: CASSESKGAGSTGELFF.

The V and J genes are TRBV19 and TRBJ1-2; 11 nucleotides agree with TRBD1. The CDR3 contains 16 residues. With V trimmed by 6 bases and J by 3 bases, 9 bases remained unmatched. The germline CDR1 and CDR2 sequences are LNHDA and SQIVND (reference sequence). CDR3 coding DNA: TGTGCCAGTAGGAGAGCTCCGGGACAGGGGGACTATGGCTACACCTTC. As protein: CASRRAPGQGDYGYTF. Combining the CDR3 with reference TRBV19 and TRBJ1-2 gives the whole variable domain DGGITQSPKYLFRKEGQNVTLSCEQNLNHDAMYWYRQDPGQGLRLIYYSQIVNDFQKGDIAEGYSVSREKKESFPLTVTSAQKNPTAFYLCASRRAPGQGDYGYTFGSGTRLTVV.

This clone was observed a single time. The genes are TRBV21-1 and TRBJ2-7; the table names TRBD2, a call not compared with the DNA. TRBV21-1 is assigned pseudogene status. The CDR3 has 16 residues. The CDR3 DNA reads TGTGCCAGCAGCAAAGGAGGGACTAGCGGGAATTACGAGCAGTACTTC. Translation gives CASSKGGTSGNYEQYF.

The chain has TRBV12-2 and TRBJ2-5; whether TRBD2, the table's D call, matches the DNA was not checked. TRBV12-2 is a documented pseudogene. CDR3 length: 15 amino acids. CDR3 residues: CASRLGLRGRETQYF. CDR3 coding DNA: TGTGCAAGTCGCTTAGGGCTGCGCGGGAGGGAGACCCAGTACTTC.

This clone was recorded once. The V call is TRBV6-5, the J call TRBJ2-3; D is perhaps TRBD2 (6 bases). Trimming cost V 6 bases and J 0 bases, with 13 bases left between them. Germline V CDR1 and CDR2: MNHEY, SVGAGI. This CDR3 region has 15 residues. The CDR3 loop reads CASSPRGTSTDTQYF. The DNA for the CDR3 is TGTGCCAGCAGCCCACGAGGGACTAGCACAGATACGCAGTATTTT.

In DNA form, the CDR3 reads TGCAGCGTGATCCCCGGGACACCTGGGGCCAACGTCCTGACTTTC. It codes for CSVIPGTPGANVLTF. The chain couples TRBV29-1 to TRBJ2-6; D perhaps matches TRBD1 (6 bases). The CDR3 covers 15 residues. V lost 6 bases to trimming and J lost 2 bases, with 14 bases between them. CDR1 is SQVTM and CDR2 is ANQGSEA in the germline V gene.

A note on this clone: This CDR3 is also generated by other DNA sequences in the sample. The chain links TRBV9 to TRBJ2-1; D possibly corresponds to TRBD2 (5 bases). The V and J ends lost 0 bases and 4 bases respectively, with 5 bases between them. This CDR3 spans 13 amino acids. Germline V gives CDR1 SGDLS, CDR2 YYNGEE. CDR3 sequence (DNA): TGTGCCAGCAGCGTAGCGGGGTACAATGAGCAGTTCTTC. This translates into CASSVAGYNEQFF.

This chain links TRBV12-3 or TRBV12-4 with TRBJ1-1, with D hard to call. V was trimmed by 3 bases and J by 6 bases, leaving 8 bases between them. This CDR3 comprises 12 residues. The CDR3 sequence is CASSFGGSEAFF. The CDR3 DNA sequence: TGTGCCAGCAGTTTCGGAGGGTCTGAAGCTTTCTTT.

The CDR3 nucleotides are TGTGCCAGCAGCCCATCCCTGTTGTGGGACAGCTCTGAAGCTTTCTTT. It codes for CASSPSLLWDSSEAFF. The chain is built from TRBV14 and TRBJ1-1, with 7 bases matching TRBD1. This CDR3 has 16 amino acids. Germline V CDR1 and CDR2: SGHDN, FVKESK. V shed 4 bases and J 6 bases; nucleotides not matched to a gene: 14.

The V call is TRBV18, the J call TRBJ1-2, with D possibly matching TRBD1 (5 bases). Deletions cut 3 bases from V and 8 bases from J, with 16 bases between. This CDR3 comprises 14 residues. Germline CDR1 reads KGHSH; CDR2 reads LQKENI. The chain's CDR3 is CASSPRVLGRGYTF. The CDR3 bases are TGTGCCAGCTCACCCCGGGTATTGGGGCGCGGCTACACCTTC.

The chain links TRBV7-2 to TRBJ2-1; D ambiguous. This CDR3 has 12 residues. The germline CDR1 and CDR2 sequences are SGHTA and FQGNSA. Trimming pared 5 bases from V and 8 bases from J, leaving 10 bases between. The CDR3: CASSHSSDEQFF. The CDR3 DNA is TGTGCCAGCAGCCATTCGAGCGATGAGCAGTTCTTC.

The chain uses TRBV4-1 and TRBJ1-4, with 10 positions matching TRBD1. The germline V gene encodes CDR1 MGHRA and CDR2 YSYEKL. J gave up 0 bases and V 6 bases, and 13 bases lay outside the gene matches. The CDR3 contains 19 residues. CDR3 residues: CASSPGQGRTRTTNEKLFF. CDR3 sequence (DNA): TGCGCCAGCAGTCCGGGACAGGGGAGGACGAGGACAACTAATGAAAAACTGTTTTTT.

In its sample, this clone was seen once. The gene calls are TRBV10-3 and TRBJ2-3; D is unresolved. Germline V gene data show CDR1 as ENHRY and CDR2 as SYGVKD. The CDR3 runs 14 residues. The ends were cut back, 6 bases at V and 1 base at J, with 11 bases in the middle. The CDR3 loop is CAIRGTQGTDTQYF. The CDR3 DNA reads as TGTGCCATCAGAGGAACCCAGGGCACAGATACGCAGTATTTT.

The chain is built from TRBV7-9 and TRBJ1-2, with 11 bases lining up with TRBD1. This CDR3 has 15 amino acids. V shed 2 bases and J 7 bases; nucleotides not matched to a gene: 6. CDR1 SEHNR and CDR2 FQNEAQ come from the germline V gene (reference sequence). CDR3 protein: CASSLILGQGAGYTF. DNA for the CDR3: TGTGCCAGCAGCTTAATTCTCGGACAGGGGGCTGGCTACACCTTC.

The chain uses TRBV6-2 or TRBV6-3 and TRBJ2-1; 7 bases match TRBD1. The germline V gene encodes CDR1 MNHEY and CDR2 SVGEGT. The V segment lost 0 bases and the J segment 2 bases; nucleotides outside the gene matches: 10. This CDR3 region has 18 residues. The CDR3 reads CASSYSPRTGVTYNEQFF. The DNA for the CDR3 is TGTGCCAGCAGTTACTCTCCACGTACAGGGGTTACCTACAATGAGCAGTTCTTC.

This chain joins TRBV6-1 and TRBJ1-2; 10 nucleotides agree with TRBD1. V lost 2 bases to trimming and J lost 4 bases; unmatched junction nucleotides: 19. Germline V gene lookup returns CDR1 MNHNS and CDR2 SASEGT. There are 20 residues in the CDR3. CDR3 sequence: CASSERDAGTGVRLSYGYTF. The CDR3 DNA reads TGTGCCAGCAGTGAACGGGACGCCGGGACAGGGGTGCGCCTAAGCTATGGCTACACCTTC.

This chain joins TRBV5-1 and TRBJ1-5; a possible D gene is TRBD1 (6 bases). V was trimmed by 2 bases and J by 3 bases, leaving 9 bases between them. This CDR3 contains 14 residues. The germline CDR1 and CDR2 sequences are SGHRS and YFSETQ. The CDR3: CASSLTGTNQPQHF. The CDR3 DNA is TGCGCCAGCAGCTTAACAGGGACCAATCAGCCCCAGCATTTT. Full variable domain (rest looked up from reference TRBV5-1 and TRBJ1-5): KAGVTQTPRYLIKTRGQQVTLSCSPISGHRSVSWYQQTPGQGLQFLFEYFSETQRNKGNFPGRFSGRQFSNSRSEMNVSTLELGDSALYLCASSLTGTNQPQHFGDGTRLSIL.

This clone was seen once. J is TRBJ2-2 and V is TRBV28; 8 nucleotides match TRBD1. CDR3 length: 18 amino acids. Germline V CDR1 and CDR2: MDHEN, SYDVKM. The junction had 10 bases not matched to a gene; V was cut back by 4 bases and J by 0 bases. This CDR3 reads CASSWIESQGANTGELFF. The CDR3 DNA reads TGTGCCAGCAGTTGGATAGAGTCACAGGGGGCGAACACCGGGGAGCTGTTTTTT.

This clone was seen a handful of times. The V call is TRBV19, the J call TRBJ1-2, with a tentative D call TRBD1 (6 bases). Trimming cost V 5 bases and J 8 bases, with 15 bases left between them. CDR1 is LNHDA, CDR2 SQIVND, per germline (reference sequence). There are 13 residues in the CDR3. The CDR3 here is CASSATGKEGYTF. For the CDR3, the DNA is TGTGCCAGTAGTGCTACAGGGAAGGAAGGCTACACCTTC.

The V call is TRBV10-3, the J call TRBJ1-2, with 8 bases lining up with TRBD1. Germline V gives CDR1 ENHRY, CDR2 SYGVKD. This CDR3 region has 16 residues. V gave up 6 bases and J gave up 4 bases; unmatched junction bases: 13. CDR3 bases: TGTGCCATCAGCACGGACAGGGCCGGTATTAGCTATGGCTACACCTTC. It translates to CAISTDRAGISYGYTF.

This chain uses TRBV6-5 with TRBJ1-2, with a possible D match to TRBD1 (6 bases). Germline V gene sequence: CDR1 MNHEY, CDR2 SVGAGI. The CDR3 is 14 residues long. The V end was cut by 7 bases, the J end by 3 bases, with 15 bases between. CDR3 protein: CASTEGGEDYGYTF. The CDR3 region has the DNA TGTGCCAGCACAGAAGGGGGGGAGGACTATGGCTACACCTTC.

In the case of this clone: The germline gene is not matched at one end of the junction; a read error may be the cause. J is TRBJ2-3 and V is TRBV5-1; 14 nucleotides line up with TRBD2. The CDR3 is 15 amino acids. Germline values: CDR1 SGHRS, CDR2 YFSETQ. The CDR3 loop is CASTLGLAGADTQYF. In DNA form, the CDR3 reads TGCGCCAGCACCTTGGGACTAGCGGGAGCAGATACGCAGTATTTT.